This T cell receptor beta chain was captured by sequencing in a study of spatial heterogeneity in lung cancer. Study-wide findings and caveats: Expanded alpha and beta TCR counts within tumors tracked tumor mutation counts.

Each CDR3 protein gets one entry after TCRdb re-called the 5' RACE reads with MiXCR. The sample lists some 7,000 distinct CDR3 sequences, 13% to 15% occurring once. Within the sample, this clonotype is medium-sized. Its cognate antigen is unknown. This CDR3 spans 15 amino acids. The germline V gene encodes CDR1 SQVTM and CDR2 ANQGSEA. V lost 5 bases and J lost 2, with 18 bases in between. The time point is: sample taken at primary tumor resection. The gene calls are TRBV29-1 and TRBJ1-1; possibly TRBD1 for D (5 bases). The source material was lung tumor tissue, sampled at surgery. The origin of this receptor is a female donor with early-stage non-small cell lung cancer. CDR3 DNA: TGCAGCGTTCGACAGTTATGGGGTTTAAACACTGAAGCTTTCTTT. This sequence encodes CSVRQLWGLNTEAFF.